Below are 25 T cell receptor beta chains sequenced from a single sample in a study of cytomegalovirus exposure and HLA in healthy donors. 60 Vbeta and 13 Jbeta primers were used in PCR. TCRdb's table, derived via immunoSEQ multiplex PCR, lists solely in-frame clones and lacks some. The profile shows more than 95,000 clones, around 78% of them singletons. Sequenced: PBMCs. The receptors were gathered from a man aged 35 to 55 in good health and CMV-seronegative.

The chain joins TRBV2 to TRBJ1-1; D is ambiguous. Deletions cut 10 bases from V and 5 bases from J, with 14 bases between. CDR3 length: 12 residues. Germline V gene sequence: CDR1 SNHLY, CDR2 FYNNEI. The CDR3 spells CAIPGGWTEAFF. CDR3 bases: TGTGCCATACCCGGAGGTTGGACTGAAGCTTTCTTT.

The chain joins TRBV27 to TRBJ1-5; D remains ambiguous. Germline V gene lookup returns CDR1 MNHEY and CDR2 SMNVEV (reference sequence). V was cut by 6 bases and J by 16 bases, with 25 bases left in between. The CDR3 sequence is 14 residues long. In nucleotides, the CDR3 is TGTGCCAGCAGGTCCCTAGCCGGGCCCCGAACAGAACATTTT. Protein sequence: CASRSLAGPRTEHF.

This chain uses TRBV7-8 with TRBJ1-4, with TRBD1 matching 7 bases. Germline CDR1 and CDR2: SGHVS and FQNEAQ. V dropped 5 bases and J dropped 6; count of bases not matched to a gene: 9. The CDR3 consists of 15 residues. CDR3 region: CASSKITGVDEKLFF. CDR3 nucleotides: TGTGCCAGCAGCAAAATAACAGGGGTGGATGAAAAACTGTTTTTT.

This chain links TRBV9 with TRBJ1-2; TRBD1 matches at 8 bases. The CDR3 covers 16 residues. Trimming removed 4 bases from V and 4 bases from J; junction bases left unmatched: 12. Germline V gene data show CDR1 as SGDLS and CDR2 as YYNGEE. The chain's CDR3 is CASSPTGQGGIYGYTF. CDR3 DNA: TGTGCCAGCAGCCCCACAGGACAGGGAGGAATCTATGGCTACACCTTC. Drawing the rest from reference TRBV9 and TRBJ1-2, the complete variable domain is DSGVTQTPKHLITATGQRVTLRCSPRSGDLSVYWYQQSLDQGLQFLIQYYNGEERAKGNILERFSAQQFPDLHSELNLSSLELGDSALYFCASSPTGQGGIYGYTFGSGTRLTVV.

This chain connects TRBV19 to TRBJ1-5; D not resolved. Germline lookup yields CDR1 LNHDA and CDR2 SQIVND (reference sequence). Trimming took 5 bases from V and 1 from J, leaving 21 bases between them. The CDR3 is made up of 18 amino acids. CDR3 sequence reads: CASSPDASRGRSNQPQHF. The CDR3 DNA sequence: TGTGCCAGTAGTCCCGACGCGTCTCGGGGTAGGAGCAATCAGCCCCAGCATTTT.

The chain employs TRBV30 and TRBJ1-1; unclear D gene. The CDR3 totals 13 residues. Per the germline V gene, CDR1 is GTSNPN and CDR2 is SVGIG (reference sequence). V lost 3 bases and J lost 4, with 12 bases in between. The CDR3 DNA sequence: TGTGCCTGGAGGTTTGGTATCGGCACTGAAGCTTTCTTT. Protein product: CAWRFGIGTEAFF.

The chain recombines TRBV7-8 with TRBJ1-5, with TRBD1 as a possible D gene (5 bases). Per germline, CDR1 SGHVS and CDR2 FQNEAQ. V was shortened by 2 bases and J by 6 bases, with 14 bases between the two germline ends. The length of the CDR3 is 15 residues. In nucleotides, the CDR3 is TGTGCCAGCAGCTTAACCGTTAGGGGAGGTCAGCCCCAGCATTTT. Translated, it gives CASSLTVRGGQPQHF.

This chain joins TRBV5-1 and TRBJ1-2; D gene ambiguous. Germline V lookup: CDR1 SGHRS, CDR2 YFSETQ. CDR3 length: 12 residues. Deletions cut 4 bases from V and 3 bases from J, with 7 bases between. Here the CDR3 reads CASSHQDYGYTF. CDR3 nucleotides: TGCGCCAGCAGCCATCAGGACTATGGCTACACCTTC.

This clone was found a few times. Relative to the germline gene, one junction end is altered; a read error may explain this. This sequence joins TRBV10-3 and TRBJ1-3; perhaps TRBD1 as D (5 bases). This CDR3 has 16 amino acids. Germline assignment: CDR1 ENHRY and CDR2 SYGVKD. CDR3 coding DNA: TGTGCCAGCAGTGCAGGGTTAGGGGATTCTGGAAACACCATATATTTT. It encodes CASSAGLGDSGNTIYF.

The gene calls are TRBV4-3 and TRBJ2-3, with a tentative D call TRBD2 (7 bases). CDR3 size: 16 residues. Germline CDR1 is LGHNA and CDR2 is YSLEER. The V gene lost 1 base and the J gene lost 2 bases, with 13 bases spanning the gap. This chain's CDR3 is CASSQGGGGLTDTQYF. The CDR3 bases are TGCGCCAGCAGCCAAGGAGGCGGGGGCCTCACAGATACGCAGTATTTT.

The chain links TRBV9 to TRBJ1-1; D gene ambiguous. The V gene lost 2 bases and the J gene lost 4 bases, with 12 bases spanning the gap. Germline values: CDR1 SGDLS, CDR2 YYNGEE. CDR3 size: 14 residues. In nucleotides, the CDR3 is TGTGCCAGCAGCGTTTCCGGGGATGGCACTGAAGCTTTCTTT. Translating it yields CASSVSGDGTEAFF.

The chain recombines TRBV29-1 with TRBJ1-1, with D unresolved. There are 13 residues in the CDR3. V lost 6 bases, J lost 1 base, and 12 bases lay in between. CDR1 and CDR2 from the germline V gene are SQVTM and ANQGSEA. CDR3 amino acids: CSVDDTQNTEAFF. CDR3 DNA sequence: TGCAGCGTCGACGACACCCAGAACACTGAAGCTTTCTTT.

The rearrangement joins TRBV9 to TRBJ2-5; weak D call: TRBD1 (5 bases). The CDR3 is 16 amino acids. Germline V gene lookup returns CDR1 SGDLS and CDR2 YYNGEE. Trimming took off 2 bases at V and 5 bases at J, with 19 bases between the two ends. CDR3 amino acids: CASSVIGNRPGETQYF. The CDR3 DNA reads TGTGCCAGCAGCGTGATTGGGAACCGACCAGGGGAGACCCAGTACTTC.

This clone was seen a handful of times. V usage is TRBV6-5 and J usage is TRBJ2-3; D gene uncertain. Germline CDR1 reads MNHEY; CDR2 reads SVGAGI. Trimming shortened V by 5 bases and J by 2 bases, and 8 bases separated the two germline ends. The CDR3 covers 13 residues. This CDR3 reads CASSRAYTDTQYF. DNA of the CDR3: TGTGCCAGCAGTAGAGCCTACACAGATACGCAGTATTTT.

In the case of this clone: The junction and the germline gene differ at one end; a read error may be behind it. The chain uses TRBV5-5 and TRBJ2-4; TRBD1 aligns across 9 bases. Germline V gene data show CDR1 as SGHKS and CDR2 as YYEKEE (reference sequence). There are 12 residues in the CDR3. For the CDR3, the DNA is TGTGCCAGCAGTTCTTACCGGGACAGGGAGGACTTC. It encodes CASSSYRDREDF. The full variable domain, rest sourced from reference TRBV5-5 and TRBJ2-4, is DAGVTQSPTHLIKTRGQQVTLRCSPISGHKSVSWYQQVLGQGPQFIFQYYEKEERGRGNFPDRFSARQFPNYSSELNVNALLLGDSALYLCASSSYRDREDFGAGTRLSVL.

The V call is TRBV7-9, the J call TRBJ2-5; the D gene is possibly TRBD2 (6 bases). Trimming removed 5 bases from V and 2 bases from J, with 12 bases in between. The CDR3 loop spans 14 amino acids. From germline, CDR1 is SEHNR and CDR2 FQNEAQ (reference sequence). CDR3 protein: CASSLAGTQETQYF. CDR3 DNA sequence: TGTGCCAGCAGCCTCGCCGGGACTCAAGAGACCCAGTACTTC.

This chain links TRBV19 with TRBJ1-3; TRBD1 matches 8 bases. Germline V gene data show CDR1 as LNHDA and CDR2 as SQIVND (reference sequence). This CDR3 spans 15 amino acids. V gave up 9 bases and J gave up 1 base; unmatched junction bases: 8. The CDR3 spells CASTTGTGSGNTIYF. The DNA of the CDR3 is TGTGCCAGCACAACCGGGACAGGTTCTGGAAACACCATATATTTT.

The chain has TRBV19 and TRBJ2-2, with D unclear. Looked up from germline, CDR1 is LNHDA and CDR2 is SQIVND (reference sequence). The CDR3 has 16 amino acids. V lost 5 bases to trimming and J lost 0 bases, with 13 bases between them. The CDR3 DNA reads as TGTGCCAGTAGTTGGGCAGCAACCTCGAACACCGGGGAGCTGTTTTTT. It translates to CASSWAATSNTGELFF.

The V gene is TRBV28, the J gene TRBJ2-1; no clear D. Trimming shortened V by 6 bases and J by 5 bases, and 14 bases separated the two germline ends. Germline assignment: CDR1 MDHEN and CDR2 SYDVKM. The CDR3 is 14 residues long. CDR3 protein: CASSKLDFDNEQFF. The CDR3 DNA reads TGTGCCAGCAGCAAATTAGACTTTGACAATGAGCAGTTCTTC.

This chain connects TRBV2 to TRBJ2-1; D not resolved. Trimming removed 8 bases at V and 1 base at J, with 6 bases between. CDR3 length: 12 amino acids. Germline lookup yields CDR1 SNHLY and CDR2 FYNNEI. For the CDR3, the DNA is TGTGCCAGCTCCCCATCCTACAATGAGCAGTTCTTC. Its protein product is CASSPSYNEQFF.

The rearrangement links TRBV7-9 to TRBJ2-7; TRBD2 aligns across 7 bases. The germline V gene encodes CDR1 SEHNR and CDR2 FQNEAQ (reference sequence). Trimming cost V 3 bases and J 5 bases; bases outside gene matches: 10. The CDR3 contains 15 residues. CDR3 protein: CASSFGLGDGDEQYF. The CDR3 DNA follows: TGTGCCAGCAGCTTTGGACTAGGCGACGGAGACGAGCAGTACTTC.

The chain recombines TRBV30 with TRBJ1-2; D may be TRBD1 (6 bases). The CDR3 runs 12 residues. From germline, CDR1 is GTSNPN and CDR2 SVGIG (reference sequence). The germline V and J ends were trimmed by 2 bases and 7 bases, with 11 bases remaining between them. The CDR3 sequence is CAWSQGNGGYTF. The CDR3 DNA reads TGTGCCTGGAGTCAGGGGAACGGTGGCTACACCTTC.

The chain couples TRBV18 to TRBJ1-5; tentatively, D is TRBD1 (6 bases). From germline, CDR1 is KGHSH and CDR2 LQKENI. Trimming removed 2 bases at V and 2 bases at J, with 13 bases between. The CDR3 extends over 16 amino acids. As DNA, the CDR3 is TGTGCCAGCTCACCATTAGGTTCAGGGGGCAATCAGCCCCAGCATTTT. Its translation: CASSPLGSGGNQPQHF.

CDR3 region: CASSMQRGGLEQFF. In DNA form, the CDR3 reads TGTGCCAGTAGTATGCAGCGGGGGGGCCTTGAGCAGTTCTTC. The chain links TRBV19 to TRBJ2-1; TRBD2 matches 10 bases. The germline CDR1 and CDR2 sequences are LNHDA and SQIVND (reference sequence). V dropped 3 bases and J dropped 9; count of bases not matched to a gene: 5. The CDR3 has 14 residues.

This clone was observed a few times. This chain connects TRBV2 to TRBJ1-3; D might be TRBD1 (6 bases). CDR1 and CDR2 (germline): SNHLY, FYNNEI. The CDR3 runs 16 residues. Trimming took 6 bases from V and 0 from J, leaving 15 bases between them. The CDR3 coding sequence is TGTGCCAGCAGCAGAGGACAGCTGTACTCTGGAAACACCATATATTTT. Its translation is CASSRGQLYSGNTIYF.